These 25 T cell receptor beta chains were sequenced from one sample in a study of T cells in Graves' hyperthyroidism and ophthalmopathy. The source material, RNA transcripts, was used to amplify TCR beta CDR3 regions. The HTBI set primed first-round TCR CDR3 RT-PCR. TCRdb recomputed calls from the multiplex PCR reads with MiXCR, one row per CDR3 protein. Of fewer than 750,000 distinct CDR3 sequences in the sample, 14% to 15% were seen once. The sequenced sample was blood. Receptors were obtained from a woman aged 35 to 49 with Graves' ophthalmopathy.

There are many counts of this clonotype. The rearrangement uses TRBV4-1 and TRBJ2-5; a possible D gene is TRBD2 (5 bases). Deletions cut 0 bases from V and 1 base from J, with 12 bases between. The CDR3 has 16 residues. Germline assignment: CDR1 MGHRA and CDR2 YSYEKL. CDR3 region: CASSQDFPSSQETQYF. DNA of the CDR3: TGCGCCAGCAGCCAAGATTTTCCTAGCAGCCAAGAGACCCAGTACTTC.

V is TRBV6-1 and J is TRBJ2-7; tentative D call: TRBD2 (7 bases). The V and J ends lost 0 bases and 2 bases respectively, with 14 bases between them. CDR1 and CDR2 (germline): MNHNS, SASEGT. The CDR3 extends over 16 amino acids. CDR3 in amino acids: CASSEASRGATYEQYF. The CDR3 DNA sequence: TGTGCCAGCAGTGAAGCCTCCCGGGGGGCTACCTACGAGCAGTACTTC.

This clonotype was found many times. The J gene is TRBJ1-1, the V gene TRBV6-1, with D tentatively TRBD1 (5 bases). V was clipped by 6 bases and J by 0 bases, with 8 bases between them. Germline V gene sequence: CDR1 MNHNS, CDR2 SASEGT. This CDR3 has 13 residues. CDR3 residues: CASRGVLNTEAFF. The CDR3, as DNA: TGTGCCAGCAGAGGGGTGCTGAACACTGAAGCTTTCTTT.

This clonotype was observed at least ten times. The chain carries TRBV12-3 or TRBV12-4 and TRBJ2-5; 10 bases fit TRBD2. The CDR3 is 16 amino acids. After removal of 1 base from V and 4 bases from J, the junction contained 6 bases not matched to a gene. CDR3 nucleotide sequence: TGTGCCAGCAGTTTAGGCAGCGGGAGGGCAGGAGAGACCCAGTACTTC. Its protein is CASSLGSGRAGETQYF.

This clonotype was detected many times. CDR3 sequence reads: CASSLTSGANVLTF. The CDR3 nucleotides are TGTGCCAGCAGTTTAACCTCTGGGGCCAACGTCCTGACTTTC. The chain carries TRBV12-3 or TRBV12-4 and TRBJ2-6; D is ambiguous. Trimming pared 2 bases from V and 0 bases from J, leaving 2 bases between. CDR3 length equals 14 residues.

A few counts support this clonotype. The genes are TRBV29-1 and TRBJ2-6; a weak D match, TRBD1 (6 bases). Deletions cut 5 bases from V and 0 bases from J, with 11 bases between. Germline values: CDR1 SQVTM, CDR2 ANQGSEA. CDR3 length equals 15 residues. CDR3 DNA sequence: TGCAGCGTTTTGACAGGCTACTCTGGGGCCAACGTCCTGACTTTC. This sequence encodes CSVLTGYSGANVLTF. The full variable domain, in which reference TRBV29-1 and TRBJ2-6 provide the parts outside the CDR3, is SAVISQKPSRDICQRGTSLTIQCQVDSQVTMMFWYRQQPGQSLTLIATANQGSEATYESGFVIDKFPISRPNLTFSTLTVSNMSPEDSSIYLCSVLTGYSGANVLTFGAGSRLTVL.

This clonotype came up many times. The gene calls are TRBV7-9 and TRBJ1-1; possible D gene TRBD1, 6 bases. There are 13 residues in the CDR3. Deletions cut 1 base from V and 10 bases from J, with 13 bases between. CDR1 and CDR2 (germline): SEHNR, FQNEAQ (reference sequence). The CDR3 loop is CASSLESGAAAFF. For the CDR3, the DNA is TGTGCCAGCAGCTTAGAATCGGGGGCAGCAGCTTTCTTT.

In this sample, this clonotype turned up many times. V is TRBV6-5 and J is TRBJ2-6, with TRBD2 matching 7 bases. The CDR3 runs 15 residues. The J segment lost 8 bases and the V segment lost 0 bases, leaving 4 bases of the junction unmatched. The germline gives CDR1 MNHEY, CDR2 SVGAGI. CDR3 in DNA: TGTGCCAGCAGTTACTCGGGAGGGCGGACCAACGTCCTGACTTTC. Protein sequence: CASSYSGGRTNVLTF.

This clonotype was seen at least ten times. The chain employs TRBV12-3 or TRBV12-4 and TRBJ1-2; no firm D call. CDR3 length: 12 amino acids. Trimming cost V 8 bases and J 5 bases, with 12 bases left between them. CDR3 in amino acids: CASAGTGYGYTF. Here the CDR3 DNA reads TGTGCCAGCGCGGGTACCGGATATGGCTACACCTTC.

J is TRBJ2-7 and V is TRBV6-2 or TRBV6-3; D is undetermined. V lost 3 bases and J lost 6, with 18 bases in between. Germline values: CDR1 MNHEY, CDR2 SVGEGT. The CDR3 runs to 15 residues. CDR3 residues: CASSYNGPSTPEQYF. The CDR3 coding sequence is TGTGCCAGCAGTTATAATGGGCCTTCAACACCCGAGCAGTACTTC.

This clonotype was found many times. The chain recombines TRBV12-3 or TRBV12-4 with TRBJ1-5, with a possible D match to TRBD1 (6 bases). CDR3 length equals 14 residues. V was cut by 4 bases and J by 3 bases, with 10 bases left in between. The CDR3 protein is CASSSTGFNQPQHF. The CDR3 DNA follows: TGTGCCAGCAGTTCTACAGGGTTCAATCAGCCCCAGCATTTT.

There are many counts of this clonotype. CDR3 sequence (DNA): TGTGCCAGCAAAGGACCCCATAACCAAGAGACCCAGTACTTC. Protein product: CASKGPHNQETQYF. This chain links TRBV28 with TRBJ2-5; D unresolved. Germline V CDR1 and CDR2: MDHEN, SYDVKM. V lost 7 bases to trimming and J lost 0 bases, with 12 bases between them. The CDR3 is made up of 14 amino acids.

This clonotype appeared many times. The V gene is TRBV28, the J gene TRBJ2-7; D is perhaps TRBD2 (6 bases). The CDR3 totals 14 residues. Trimming stripped 3 bases from V and 5 bases from J, with 14 bases between. In germline, CDR1 is MDHEN, CDR2 SYDVKM. The CDR3 region is CASSLSGRVDEQYF. Here the CDR3 DNA reads TGTGCCAGCAGTTTGTCCGGGAGAGTAGACGAGCAGTACTTC.

This clonotype has ten or more counts. The V and J genes are TRBV28 and TRBJ1-1; TRBD1 agrees at 9 bases. V was pared by 2 bases and J by 1 base, with 8 bases of the junction left unmatched. The germline V gene encodes CDR1 MDHEN and CDR2 SYDVKM. This CDR3 spans 17 amino acids. The CDR3 sequence is CASSLIQGAPGNTEAFF. The CDR3 nucleotides are TGTGCCAGCAGTTTAATACAGGGGGCGCCGGGGAACACTGAAGCTTTCTTT. The variable domain in full, with the rest retrieved from reference TRBV28 and TRBJ1-1, is DVKVTQSSRYLVKRTGEKVFLECVQDMDHENMFWYRQDPGLGLRLIYFSYDVKMKEKGDIPEGYSVSREKKERFSLILESASTNQTSMYLCASSLIQGAPGNTEAFFGQGTRLTVV.

This clonotype was detected many times. This chain connects TRBV28 to TRBJ2-7; 7 bases line up with TRBD1. V gave up 8 bases and J gave up 0 bases; unmatched junction bases: 4. CDR3 length: 13 amino acids. Per the germline V gene, CDR1 is MDHEN and CDR2 is SYDVKM. For the CDR3, the DNA is TGTGCCAGCCGGGACAGCATCTCCTACGAGCAGTACTTC. Its translation: CASRDSISYEQYF.

This clonotype was recorded at least ten times. The chain couples TRBV7-2 to TRBJ2-7; 10 bases line up with TRBD2. Germline CDR1 reads SGHTA; CDR2 reads FQGNSA. The V and J ends lost 2 bases and 5 bases, in that order; junction bases with no gene match: 6. CDR3 length equals 15 residues. The CDR3 region is CASSLLGTSGDEQYF. The CDR3 DNA reads as TGTGCCAGCAGCTTACTGGGTACTAGCGGGGACGAGCAGTACTTC. Supplemented by reference TRBV7-2 and TRBJ2-7, the full variable domain reads GAGVSQSPSNKVTEKGKDVELRCDPISGHTALYWYRQSLGQGLEFLIYFQGNSAPDKSGLPSDRFSAERTGGSVSTLTIQRTQQEDSAVYLCASSLLGTSGDEQYFGPGTRLTVT.

This clonotype was recorded at least ten times. This sequence joins TRBV6-1 and TRBJ2-7; unclear D gene. Trimming removed 2 bases from V and 0 bases from J, with 14 bases in between. The CDR3 totals 16 residues. CDR1 is MNHNS, CDR2 SASEGT, per germline. CDR3 region: CASSEFRRGYSYEQYF. The DNA of the CDR3 is TGTGCCAGCAGTGAATTCCGGAGAGGATACTCCTACGAGCAGTACTTC.

This clonotype was seen at least ten times. The chain employs TRBV6-1 and TRBJ2-7; D is ambiguous. V gave up 7 bases and J gave up 3 bases, with 16 bases separating them. The CDR3 spans 14 residues. Germline values: CDR1 MNHNS, CDR2 SASEGT. The CDR3 is CASTSYSGSYEQYF. The CDR3, as DNA: TGTGCCAGCACCTCATACTCGGGCAGCTACGAGCAGTACTTC.

Many counts were recorded for this clonotype. The chain is built from TRBV12-3 or TRBV12-4 and TRBJ1-1; 8 bases are shared with TRBD1. Unmatched junction bases numbered 8, after V lost 5 bases and J lost 3 bases. This CDR3 is 15 amino acids long. For the CDR3, the DNA is TGTGCCAGCAGTCGTCAAGACAGGGGTTACACTGAAGCTTTCTTT. Amino acid sequence: CASSRQDRGYTEAFF.

This clonotype has a count of ten or more. V and J are TRBV24-1 and TRBJ2-7, with a possible D match to TRBD2 (5 bases). Germline lookup yields CDR1 KGHDR and CDR2 SFDVKD. V lost 0 bases and J 7 bases, leaving 6 bases between the germline ends. CDR3 length equals 12 residues. CDR3 amino acids: CATSDLSGEQYF. The CDR3 region has the DNA TGTGCCACCAGTGATTTGTCGGGAGAGCAGTACTTC.

This clonotype showed up many times. This chain uses TRBV6-1 with TRBJ1-2, with 7 bases lining up with TRBD1. The CDR3 consists of 12 residues. Germline CDR1 MNHNS, CDR2 SASEGT. V shed 6 bases and J 6 bases; nucleotides not matched to a gene: 4. CDR3 amino acids: CASRIDRDGYTF. In nucleotides, the CDR3 is TGTGCCAGCAGGATTGACAGGGATGGCTACACCTTC.

The table lists this clonotype with many counts. The chain employs TRBV12-3 or TRBV12-4 and TRBJ2-2; D not certain. The CDR3 length is 13 residues. V dropped 5 bases and J dropped 5 bases, with 9 bases sitting between them. Here the CDR3 DNA reads TGTGCCAGCAGTCTCGGACCGACCGGGGAGCTGTTTTTT. This gives the protein CASSLGPTGELFF.

In this sample, this clonotype turned up many times. The chain is built from TRBV11-2 and TRBJ2-2; TRBD1 agrees at 9 bases. The V gene's germline CDR1 is SGHAT and CDR2 FQNNGV. The V gene end was trimmed by 5 bases and the J gene end by 2 bases; junction bases not matched to a gene: 9. The CDR3 runs 17 residues. The CDR3 region is CASSAVYRGRNTGELFF. The DNA of the CDR3 is TGTGCCAGCAGCGCCGTTTACAGGGGGCGTAACACCGGGGAGCTGTTTTTT.

This clonotype was found many times. The chain carries TRBV24-1 and TRBJ2-5; D perhaps matches TRBD1 (6 bases). Germline-derived CDR1 and CDR2 are KGHDR and SFDVKD. The CDR3 contains 17 residues. V was pared by 1 base and J by 4 bases, with 18 bases between. The CDR3 loop is CATSDFSSGEMRETQYF. The CDR3 DNA follows: TGTGCCACCAGTGATTTCTCTTCAGGGGAAATGAGAGAGACCCAGTACTTC.

This clonotype was detected many times. The V gene is TRBV24-1, the J gene TRBJ2-7; 8 bases align to TRBD2. CDR1 KGHDR and CDR2 SFDVKD come from the germline V gene. J lost 5 bases, V lost 4 bases, and 15 bases had no gene match. The CDR3 consists of 17 residues. The CDR3 DNA follows: TGTGCCACCAGTGAGACGCCGGGACTAGGAGCGCCCCACGAGCAGTACTTC. This encodes CATSETPGLGAPHEQYF.